This TCR beta chain came from a study of T cell responses to AZD1222 COVID-19 vaccine. V dropped 3 bases and J dropped 1; count of bases not matched to a gene: 6. Germline V gene lookup returns CDR1 SGHTA and CDR2 FQGNSA. The CDR3 spans 17 residues. Remarks on this clone: The target antigen is unknown.

Here immunoSEQ multiplex PCR was the method, and the copy in TCRdb shows in-frame clones only, minus some. The data hold roughly 120,000 clones, with 70% to 90% observed a single time. Overall study findings and caveats: Compared with day 0, the breadth and depth of the Spike-specific TCR repertoire rose significantly after two doses of AZD1222. White British people made up most donors, females outnumbered males, and clonal diversity was possibly underestimated. Researchers took repertoire samples only after the peak T cell response had come. At baseline, just five to seven AZD1222 recipients tested seropositive.

This clonotype was obtained from an adult in good health. The sequenced sample was peripheral blood, obtained on day 0 of MenACWY control vaccination. V is TRBV7-2 and J is TRBJ1-1; 12 nucleotides line up with TRBD1. CDR3: CASSFAGTGGRNTEAFF. CDR3 DNA: TGTGCCAGCAGCTTTGCCGGGACAGGGGGCCGGAACACTGAAGCTTTCTTT.